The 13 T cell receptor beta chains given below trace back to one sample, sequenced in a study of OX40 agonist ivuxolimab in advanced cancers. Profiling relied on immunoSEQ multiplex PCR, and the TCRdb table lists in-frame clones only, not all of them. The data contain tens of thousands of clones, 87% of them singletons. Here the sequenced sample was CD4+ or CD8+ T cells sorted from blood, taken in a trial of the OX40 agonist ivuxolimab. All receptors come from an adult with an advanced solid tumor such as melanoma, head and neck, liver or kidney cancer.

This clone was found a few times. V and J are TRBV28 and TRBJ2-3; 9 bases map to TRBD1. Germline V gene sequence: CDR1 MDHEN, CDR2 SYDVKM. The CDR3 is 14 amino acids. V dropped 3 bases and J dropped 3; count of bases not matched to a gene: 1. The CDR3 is CASSFGTGTDTQYF. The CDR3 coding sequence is TGTGCCAGCAGTTTTGGGACAGGGACAGATACGCAGTATTTT.

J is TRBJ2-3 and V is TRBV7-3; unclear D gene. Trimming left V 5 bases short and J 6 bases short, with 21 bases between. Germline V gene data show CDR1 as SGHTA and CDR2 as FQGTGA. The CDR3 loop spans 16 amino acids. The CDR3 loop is CASSRAWAGMGDTQYF. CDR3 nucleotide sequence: TGTGCCAGCAGCCGGGCATGGGCCGGAATGGGGGATACGCAGTATTTT.

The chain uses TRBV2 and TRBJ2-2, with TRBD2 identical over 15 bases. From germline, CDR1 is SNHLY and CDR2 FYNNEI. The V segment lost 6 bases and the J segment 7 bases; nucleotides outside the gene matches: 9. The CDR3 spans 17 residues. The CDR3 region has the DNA TGTGCCAGCAGCCGAGGACTAGCGGGAGGGAATGTCGGGGAGCTGTTTTTT. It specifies CASSRGLAGGNVGELFF.

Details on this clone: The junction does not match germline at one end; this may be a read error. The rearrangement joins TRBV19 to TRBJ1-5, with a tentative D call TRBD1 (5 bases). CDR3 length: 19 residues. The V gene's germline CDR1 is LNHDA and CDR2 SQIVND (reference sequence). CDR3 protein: CASNILHLSRGLHNQPQHF. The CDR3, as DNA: TGTGCCAGTAATATACTGCACCTTTCTAGGGGCCTGCATAATCAGCCCCAGCATTTT.

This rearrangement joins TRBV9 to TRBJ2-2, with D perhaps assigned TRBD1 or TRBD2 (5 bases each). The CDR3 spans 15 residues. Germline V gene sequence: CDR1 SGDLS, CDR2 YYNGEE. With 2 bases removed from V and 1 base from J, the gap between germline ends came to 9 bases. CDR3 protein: CASSVGTVNTGELFF. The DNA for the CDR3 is TGTGCCAGCAGCGTGGGGACGGTGAACACCGGGGAGCTGTTTTTT.

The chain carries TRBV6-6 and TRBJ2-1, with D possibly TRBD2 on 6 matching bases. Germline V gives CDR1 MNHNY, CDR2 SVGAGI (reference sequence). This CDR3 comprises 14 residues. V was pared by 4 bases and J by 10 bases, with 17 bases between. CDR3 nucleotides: TGTGCCAGCAGTTCCCGGGACTTGACGACCGAGCAGTTCTTC. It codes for CASSSRDLTTEQFF.

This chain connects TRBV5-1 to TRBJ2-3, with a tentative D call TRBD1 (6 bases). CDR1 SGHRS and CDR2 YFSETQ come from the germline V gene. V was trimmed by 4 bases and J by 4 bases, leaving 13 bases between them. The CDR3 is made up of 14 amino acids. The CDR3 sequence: CASSIQGQADTQYF. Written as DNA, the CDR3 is TGCGCCAGCAGCATACAGGGTCAGGCAGATACGCAGTATTTT. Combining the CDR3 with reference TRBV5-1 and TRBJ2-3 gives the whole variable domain KAGVTQTPRYLIKTRGQQVTLSCSPISGHRSVSWYQQTPGQGLQFLFEYFSETQRNKGNFPGRFSGRQFSNSRSEMNVSTLELGDSALYLCASSIQGQADTQYFGPGTRLTVL.

In DNA, the CDR3 is TGTGCCATCAGTGACGGGGGTGGCAATGAGCAGTTCTTC. This translates into CAISDGGGNEQFF. V and J are TRBV10-3 and TRBJ2-1; D is perhaps TRBD2 (6 bases). The CDR3 sequence is 13 residues long. Germline V lookup: CDR1 ENHRY, CDR2 SYGVKD. Trimming cost V 3 bases and J 6 bases, with 9 bases left between them.

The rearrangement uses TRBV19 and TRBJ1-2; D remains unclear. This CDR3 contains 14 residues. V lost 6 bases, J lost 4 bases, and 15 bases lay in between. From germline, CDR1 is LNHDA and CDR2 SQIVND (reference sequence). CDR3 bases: TGTGCCAGTAGCAATCACTGGACGGTCTATGGCTACACCTTC. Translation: CASSNHWTVYGYTF. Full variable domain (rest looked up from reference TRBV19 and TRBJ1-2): DGGITQSPKYLFRKEGQNVTLSCEQNLNHDAMYWYRQDPGQGLRLIYYSQIVNDFQKGDIAEGYSVSREKKESFPLTVTSAQKNPTAFYLCASSNHWTVYGYTFGSGTRLTVV.

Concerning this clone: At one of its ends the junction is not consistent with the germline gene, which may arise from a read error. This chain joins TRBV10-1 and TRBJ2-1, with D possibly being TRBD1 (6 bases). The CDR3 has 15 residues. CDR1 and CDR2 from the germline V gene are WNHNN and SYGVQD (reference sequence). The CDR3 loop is CASSSIGTRYNEQLF. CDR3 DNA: TGCGCCAGCAGTTCCATTGGGACACGCTACAATGAGCAGCTCTTC.

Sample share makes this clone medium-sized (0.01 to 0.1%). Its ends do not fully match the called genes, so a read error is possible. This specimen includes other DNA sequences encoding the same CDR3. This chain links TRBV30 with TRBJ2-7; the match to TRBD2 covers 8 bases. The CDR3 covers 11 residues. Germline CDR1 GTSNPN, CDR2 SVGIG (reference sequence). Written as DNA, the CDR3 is TGCGGGAGGGGGGGCGGCGACGAGCAGTACTTC. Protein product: CGRGGGDEQYF. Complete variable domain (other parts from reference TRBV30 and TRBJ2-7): SQTIHQWPATLVQPVGSPLSLECTVEGTSNPNLYWYRQAAGRGLQLLFYSVGIGQISSEVPQNLSASRPQDRQFILSSKKLLLSDSGFYLCGRGGGDEQYFGPGTRLTVT.

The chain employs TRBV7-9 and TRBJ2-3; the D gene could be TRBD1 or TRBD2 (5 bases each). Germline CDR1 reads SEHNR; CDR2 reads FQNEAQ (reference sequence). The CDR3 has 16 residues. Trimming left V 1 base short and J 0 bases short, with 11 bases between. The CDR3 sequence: CASSLVGTRSTDTQYF. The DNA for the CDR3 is TGTGCCAGCAGCTTAGTAGGGACGCGAAGCACAGATACGCAGTATTTT.

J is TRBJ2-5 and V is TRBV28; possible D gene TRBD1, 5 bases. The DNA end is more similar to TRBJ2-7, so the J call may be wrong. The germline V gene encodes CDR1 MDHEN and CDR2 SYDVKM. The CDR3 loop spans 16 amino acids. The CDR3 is CASSPHRQFSSYEQYF. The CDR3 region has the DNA TGTGCCAGCAGTCCCCATCGACAGTTCAGCTCCTACGAGCAGTACTTC.